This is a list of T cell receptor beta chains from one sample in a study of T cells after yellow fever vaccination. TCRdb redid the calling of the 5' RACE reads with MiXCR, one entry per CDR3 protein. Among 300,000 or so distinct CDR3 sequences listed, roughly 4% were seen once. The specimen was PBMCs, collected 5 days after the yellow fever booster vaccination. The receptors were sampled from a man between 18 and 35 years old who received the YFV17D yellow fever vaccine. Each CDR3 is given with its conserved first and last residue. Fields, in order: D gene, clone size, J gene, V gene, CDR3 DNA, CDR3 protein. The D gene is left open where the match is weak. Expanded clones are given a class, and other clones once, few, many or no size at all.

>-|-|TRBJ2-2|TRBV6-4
TGTGCCAGCCGCCGACAGAACACCGGGGAGCTGTTTTTT
CASRRQNTGELFF
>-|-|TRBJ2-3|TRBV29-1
TGCAGCGTTCCCCGAGGAGTTGGGCAGGTCACAGATACGCAGTATTTT
CSVPRGVGQVTDTQYF
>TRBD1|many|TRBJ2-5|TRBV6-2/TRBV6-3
TGTGCCAGCAGCCGCGGACAGGGCTTAGACGAGACCCAGTACTTC
CASSRGQGLDETQYF
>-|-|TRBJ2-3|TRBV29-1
TGCAGCGTTGAGGGAGTCAGGGGGGTTAGCACAGATACGCAGTATTTT
CSVEGVRGVSTDTQYF
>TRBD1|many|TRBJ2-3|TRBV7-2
TGTGCCAGCAGCTCCTCCCGGACAGGGGTTGCACCTACGCAGTATTTT
CASSSSRTGVAPTQYF
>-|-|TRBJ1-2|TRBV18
TGTGCCAGCTCACCACCAGGGCCCGGGTATGGCTACACCTTC
CASSPPGPGYGYTF
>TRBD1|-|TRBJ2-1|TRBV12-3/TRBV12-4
TGTGCCAGCAGTCCTAATACAGGGGGCGCCTTGAATGAGCAGTTCTTC
CASSPNTGGALNEQFF
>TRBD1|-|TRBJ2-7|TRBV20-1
TGCAGTGCTAGAAGACAGGGGCACCACGAGCAGTACTTC
CSARRQGHHEQYF
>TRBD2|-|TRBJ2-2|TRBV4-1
TGCGCCAGCAGCCATGGCGGGGGGGGCGGGGAGCTGTTTTTT
CASSHGGGGGELFF
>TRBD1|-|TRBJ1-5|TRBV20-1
TGCAGTGCTAGAGATAACAGGGGGCGCCGGGGTCAGCCCCAGCATTTT
CSARDNRGRRGQPQHF
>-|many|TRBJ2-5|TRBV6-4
TGTGCCAGCAGCGCGGTCCCGGGAGAGACCCAGTACTTC
CASSAVPGETQYF
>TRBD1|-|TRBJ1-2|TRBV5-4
TGTGCCAGCAGACCGACGAGACAGGGAAACTATGGCTACACCTTC
CASRPTRQGNYGYTF
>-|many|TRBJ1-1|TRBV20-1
TGCAGTGCTAGAGATATTGGGGGGAACGCTGAAGCTTTCTTT
CSARDIGGNAEAFF
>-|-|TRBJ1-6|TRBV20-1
TGCAGTGCTAGGCAGGAACGCTCCTATAATTCACCCCTCCACTTT
CSARQERSYNSPLHF
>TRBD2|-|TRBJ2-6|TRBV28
TGTGCCAGCAGGGGGGGGTCTTCTGGGGCCAACGTCCTGACTTTC
CASRGGSSGANVLTF
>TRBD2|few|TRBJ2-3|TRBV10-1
TGCGCCAGCAGTGAGTCGATTTTGCGGGGGGGGCCAGATACGCAGTATTTT
CASSESILRGGPDTQYF
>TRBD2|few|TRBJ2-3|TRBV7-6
TGTGCCAGCAGTAGGATAGCGGGGGGAATCACAGATACGCAGTATTTT
CASSRIAGGITDTQYF
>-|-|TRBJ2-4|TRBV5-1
TGCGCCAGCAGCTTGTCAGGGGTCGAAAACATTCAGTACTTC
CASSLSGVENIQYF
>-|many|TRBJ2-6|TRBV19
TGTGCCAGTAGTATGTGGCAGAGCTCTGGGGCCAACGTCCTGACTTTC
CASSMWQSSGANVLTF
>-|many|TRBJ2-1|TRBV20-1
TGCAGTGCTAGAGATCTCCGGGGGGCCGGTGAGCAGTTCTTC
CSARDLRGAGEQFF
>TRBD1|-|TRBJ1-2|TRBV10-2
TGCGCCAGCGGCAGGGGGGCATGGGGCAACTATGGCTACACCTTC
CASGRGAWGNYGYTF
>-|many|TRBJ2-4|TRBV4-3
TGCGCCAGCAGCCAAGATGTTGGAGGGCAGGGACGGACCAAAAACATTCAGTACTTC
CASSQDVGGQGRTKNIQYF
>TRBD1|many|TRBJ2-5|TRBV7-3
TGTGCCAGCAGTACCGCGACAGGGGAGACCCAGTACTTC
CASSTATGETQYF
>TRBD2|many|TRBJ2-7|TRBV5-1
TGCGCCAGCAGCGCTAGCGGGGGGGACGAGCAGTACTTC
CASSASGGDEQYF
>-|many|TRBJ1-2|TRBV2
TGTGCCAGCAGTGAAAGGGCAGGGGAAGGCTATGGCTACACCTTC
CASSERAGEGYGYTF
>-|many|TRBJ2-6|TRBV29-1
TGCAGCGTTGGTACGCTCGCCGGGGCCAACGTCCTGACTTTC
CSVGTLAGANVLTF
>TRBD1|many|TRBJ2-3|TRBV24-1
TGTGCCACCAGTGACACCGGACAGGGGGCGGCTTCAGATACGCAGTATTTT
CATSDTGQGAASDTQYF
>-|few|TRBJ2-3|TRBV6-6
TGTGCCAGCAGTTATTTCCTCACAGATACGCAGTATTTT
CASSYFLTDTQYF
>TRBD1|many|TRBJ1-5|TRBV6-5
TGTGCCAGCAGCAAGACAGGGGGCTATCAGCCCCAGCATTTT
CASSKTGGYQPQHF
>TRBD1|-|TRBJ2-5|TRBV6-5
TGTGCCAGCAGTTACTCGATAGGCTCGGGACAGGGGGCAGAGACCCAGTACTTC
CASSYSIGSGQGAETQYF
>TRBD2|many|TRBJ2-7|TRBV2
TGTGCCAGCAGGCCGACTAGCGGGGGACCATACGAGCAGTACTTC
CASRPTSGGPYEQYF
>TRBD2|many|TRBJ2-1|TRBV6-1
TGTGCCAGCAGTGACCCAGGTGCGGGGGGGCAAGATGAGCAGTTCTTC
CASSDPGAGGQDEQFF
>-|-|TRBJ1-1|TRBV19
TGTGCCAGTAGTATGCTTCAGGGTGAAGCTTTCTTT
CASSMLQGEAFF
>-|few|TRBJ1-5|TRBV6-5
TGTGCCAGCAGTTACTCGGGTCCAGGGCTCCAGCCCCAGCATTTT
CASSYSGPGLQPQHF
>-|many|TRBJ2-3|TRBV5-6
TGTGCCAGCAGCTCCCAGTCGGAGTGGGGCACAGATACGCAGTATTTT
CASSSQSEWGTDTQYF
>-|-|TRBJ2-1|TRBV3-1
TGTGCCAGCAGCCCCCTAACAGGGTCGGGTCACAATGAGCAGTTCTTC
CASSPLTGSGHNEQFF
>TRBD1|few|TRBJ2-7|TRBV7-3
TGTGCCAGCAGCCCCCCCCCCGGGACAGGGGCGAGCGAGCAGTACTTC
CASSPPPGTGASEQYF
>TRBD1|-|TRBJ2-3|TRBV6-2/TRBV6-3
TGTGCCAGCAGTTCGAGACAGGGTCGAAGCACAGATACGCAGTATTTT
CASSSRQGRSTDTQYF
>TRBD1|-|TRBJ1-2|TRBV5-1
TGCGCCAGCAGCAAGCCGGGACAGAGCTTCTATGGCTACACCTTC
CASSKPGQSFYGYTF
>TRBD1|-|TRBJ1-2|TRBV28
TGTGCCAGCAGTAGACCCGGACAGGCAGCTAACTATGGCTACACCTTC
CASSRPGQAANYGYTF
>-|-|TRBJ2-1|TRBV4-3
TGCGCCAGCAGCCACGGCCTATTTTCCAAGAACAATGAGCAGTTCTTC
CASSHGLFSKNNEQFF
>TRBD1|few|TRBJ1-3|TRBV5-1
TGCGCCAGCAGCTCGGGGGACAGAGCCTCTGGAAACACCATATATTTT
CASSSGDRASGNTIYF
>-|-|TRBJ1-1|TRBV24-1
TGTGCCACCAGTGATTTGCATTATTTTAGGTTACCGATGAACACTGAAGCTTTCTTT
CATSDLHYFRLPMNTEAFF
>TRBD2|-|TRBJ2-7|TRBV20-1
TGCAGTGCTAGAGAAGCCAGCGGGGGGACATCCTACGAGCAGTACTTC
CSAREASGGTSYEQYF
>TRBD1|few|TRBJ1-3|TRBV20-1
TGCAGTGCTAGAACAGGGGAGACTGGAAACACCATATATTTT
CSARTGETGNTIYF
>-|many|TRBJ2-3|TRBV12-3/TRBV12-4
TGTGCCAGCAGTTTTGGGTCAGATACGCAGTATTTT
CASSFGSDTQYF
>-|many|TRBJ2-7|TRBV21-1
TGTGCCAGCAGCAAAGAAGTGGAGGAACCGGGACTGACCCATTCGTACTACTTC
CASSKEVEEPGLTHSYYF
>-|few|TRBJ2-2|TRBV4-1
TGCGCCAGCAGCCAAGAGGCGGGAAGGGTATTGACCGGGGAGCTGTTTTTT
CASSQEAGRVLTGELFF
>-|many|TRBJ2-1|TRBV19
TGTGCCAGTAGTATAAGGGCAGGGTCGGATGAGTTCTTC
CASSIRAGSDEFF
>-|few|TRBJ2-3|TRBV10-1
TGCGCCAGCAGTGAGTCCGGGGGTACGCAGTATTTT
CASSESGGTQYF